Listed below are T cell receptor beta chains from one sample, sequenced in a study of identical twins. From the 5' RACE reads, TCRdb called clonotypes with MiXCR, one entry per CDR3 protein. The sample shows 300,000 to 400,000 distinct CDR3 sequences, 9% to 15% of them seen only once. The data also belong to a second study, concerning yellow fever vaccine responses in identical twins.

Specimen: CD8+ T cells sorted from blood. These receptors all stem from a woman between 18 and 29 years old in good health. Each CDR3 is given with its conserved first and last residue. The order of the fields is J gene, V gene, CDR3 protein.

>TRBJ2-1|TRBV27
CASSFLRLDHEQFF
>TRBJ2-5|TRBV27
CASSSLTGRETQYF
>TRBJ2-3|TRBV20-1
CSARPGEGIPTSTDTQYF
>TRBJ2-7|TRBV12-3/TRBV12-4
CASSSFGETHYEQYF
>TRBJ2-5|TRBV20-1
CSAEEHPGRQETQYF
>TRBJ2-2|TRBV28
CASSWGTGMAGELFF
>TRBJ1-1|TRBV4-1
CASSPRDRGVGNTEAFF
>TRBJ2-7|TRBV12-3/TRBV12-4
CASSLFDGEQYF
>TRBJ2-1|TRBV6-4
CASSENGSPYNEQFF
>TRBJ1-1|TRBV4-2
CASSREQGMNTEAFF
>TRBJ1-1|TRBV6-5
CASSYGPANTEAFF
>TRBJ2-5|TRBV7-9
CASSLRSGGVQETQYF
>TRBJ2-1|TRBV5-5
CASSTGTLAGGPNEQFF
>TRBJ2-2|TRBV27
CASSLFEDSRTGELFF
>TRBJ2-1|TRBV20-1
CSAIALARGNEQFF
>TRBJ1-5|TRBV10-2
CASSESLRNQPQHF
>TRBJ2-7|TRBV28
CASSFRPGEQYF
>TRBJ2-1|TRBV9
CASSAGTSVGSEQFF
>TRBJ1-4|TRBV27
CASSLGRQGEGTTNEKLFF
>TRBJ2-3|TRBV29-1
CSVVPDSDTDTQYF
>TRBJ2-3|TRBV7-9
CASRGGGATDTQYF
>TRBJ2-3|TRBV3-1
CASSQVGPSPDSTDTQYF
>TRBJ1-1|TRBV20-1
CSAYHGTGVEAFF
>TRBJ2-1|TRBV28
CASSLADAGGWQFF
>TRBJ1-1|TRBV20-1
CSALRTGELPEAFF
>TRBJ2-5|TRBV6-5
CASSYSGEETQYF
>TRBJ2-1|TRBV4-1
CASSQDPGGFDNEQFF
>TRBJ1-1|TRBV19
CASSLGRANTEAFF
>TRBJ2-5|TRBV10-2
CAIQAGGPFETQYF
>TRBJ2-1|TRBV14
CASSPTSGNEQLF
>TRBJ2-4|TRBV15
CATSRSIQGIKNIQYF
>TRBJ1-2|TRBV20-1
CSARDRGKGWGSGYTF
>TRBJ2-1|TRBV4-1
CASSQFWLAGNEQFF
>TRBJ2-7|TRBV24-1
CATSDSGQAYEQYF
>TRBJ2-7|TRBV20-1
CSAREWPSGHEQYF
>TRBJ2-3|TRBV3-1
CASSQGGNEPYTDTQYF
>TRBJ1-6|TRBV15
CATSRDRGYNSPLHF
>TRBJ1-4|TRBV28
CASSPSRGREEKLFF
>TRBJ2-3|TRBV12-3/TRBV12-4
CASSFRARGARADTQYF
>TRBJ2-2|TRBV28
CASSPGGTGRTGELFF
>TRBJ2-5|TRBV27
CASSRGSDQETQYF
>TRBJ2-1|TRBV10-3
CAIMRGDEQFF
>TRBJ2-1|TRBV6-4
CASSDKDSNEQFF
>TRBJ2-3|TRBV12-3/TRBV12-4
CASTLSLAASTDTQYF
>TRBJ2-1|TRBV19
CATVSGTYNEQFF
>TRBJ2-4|TRBV12-3/TRBV12-4
CASSPGGNIQYF
>TRBJ2-5|TRBV7-9
CASSQLGRGGQETQYF
>TRBJ1-4|TRBV11-2
CASSLGANNEKLFF
>TRBJ2-7|TRBV20-1
CSARDPAGDSGPSYEQYF
>TRBJ2-7|TRBV9
CASSVGGGGYEQYF
>TRBJ2-1|TRBV4-1
CASSQNSQIYSYNEQFF
>TRBJ2-1|TRBV6-2/TRBV6-3
CASSSGTANEQFF
>TRBJ2-3|TRBV7-9
CASSSADTQYF
>TRBJ2-1|TRBV13
CASRPRTGGVYNEQFF
>TRBJ2-5|TRBV5-1
CASSGTSGSQETQYF
>TRBJ1-4|TRBV29-1
CSVEARTATNEKLFF
>TRBJ2-1|TRBV5-1
CASSQIETGDNEQFF
>TRBJ1-5|TRBV2
CASRDTGAHQPQHF